These T cell receptor beta chains were read from a single sample in a study of blood T cell repertoires in COVID-19. TCRdb's copy holds only in-frame clones and misses some; the assay was immunoSEQ multiplex PCR. The sample yields 60,000 to 80,000 clones, roughly 89% seen once. Sequenced: peripheral blood. These receptors were collected from a woman of 80 years or more with acute or convalescent COVID-19. Both conserved end residues are part of each CDR3. The D gene is left open where the match is weak. Clone size appears in some rows only: once, few, many, or a class for an expanded clone.

.,TRBJ1-4,once,TRBV7-3,TGTGCCAGCAGCTCCGACATGTCGTGGGGCCAGGAAAAACTGTTTTTT,CASSSDMSWGQEKLFF
TRBD1,TRBJ1-4,.,TRBV28,TGTGCCAGCAGGACAGGGGGCGCGATTAATGAAAAACTGTTTTTT,CASRTGGAINEKLFF
.,TRBJ1-2,.,TRBV19,TGTGCCAGTAGTATTGGGCTTAACTATGGCTACACCTTC,CASSIGLNYGYTF
TRBD1,TRBJ2-7,.,TRBV7-2,TGTGCCAGCAGCCGTCGGGACAGGGGCTACGAGCAGTACTTC,CASSRRDRGYEQYF
.,TRBJ2-5,.,TRBV20-1,TGCAGTGCTGACGGGGTCGAGACCCAGTACTTC,CSADGVETQYF
TRBD1,TRBJ2-5,.,TRBV7-2,TGTGCCAGCAGCTTACCCGGACAGGGACAAGAGACCCAGTACTTC,CASSLPGQGQETQYF
TRBD1,TRBJ1-2,.,TRBV7-2,TGTGCCAGCAGCTCGACAGGGTTTTATGGCTACACCTTC,CASSSTGFYGYTF
TRBD2,TRBJ2-4,few,TRBV3-1/TRBV3-2,TGTGCCAGCAGCCAAGATTCCGCTAGCGGGTTACCCAACATTCAGTACTTC,CASSQDSASGLPNIQYF
.,TRBJ2-5,.,TRBV12-3/TRBV12-4,TGTGCCAGCAGTTTAGGCTGGAGGGGGACCCAGTACTTC,CASSLGWRGTQYF
.,TRBJ1-5,once,TRBV19,TGTGCCAGCGGCCGGGAGTTTGATCAGCCCCAGCATTTT,CASGREFDQPQHF
TRBD1,TRBJ1-2,.,TRBV25-1,TGTGCCAGCAGTGACGTTACAGGGGCTAACTATGGCTACACCTTC,CASSDVTGANYGYTF
.,TRBJ2-7,.,TRBV6-5,TGTGCCAGCAGTTACTCTCTCCCAAGGAGCTCCTACGAGCAGTACTTC,CASSYSLPRSSYEQYF
TRBD1,TRBJ1-1,.,TRBV2,TGTGCCAGCAGGACCGGGACAGGGATACCTGAAGCTTTCTTT,CASRTGTGIPEAFF
TRBD1,TRBJ1-1,.,TRBV5-3,TGTGCCAGAAGGGGGAACAGGGGAGAAGCTTTCTTT,CARRGNRGEAFF
.,TRBJ1-1,.,TRBV10-1,TGCGCCAGCAGTGTCAACAGGGACACTGAAGCTTTCTTT,CASSVNRDTEAFF
TRBD1,TRBJ1-4,.,TRBV5-1,TGCGCCAGCAGCTTGGGTCTCGGGACAGATAATGAAAAACTGTTTTTT,CASSLGLGTDNEKLFF
TRBD1,TRBJ1-6,.,TRBV5-1,TGCGCCAGCAGCGTAGGGACAGGAGGAGGCTCACCCCTCCACTTT,CASSVGTGGGSPLHF
TRBD2,TRBJ2-1,.,TRBV5-4,TGTGCCAGCAGCTTGAGGCTAGCGGGGTTATCCGATGAGCAGTTCTTC,CASSLRLAGLSDEQFF
.,TRBJ2-1,.,TRBV4-1,TGCGCCAGCAGCCAACAGGGGTCAGACTACAATGAGCAGTTCTTC,CASSQQGSDYNEQFF
.,TRBJ2-7,once,TRBV7-9,TGTGCCAGCAGCCTCTCTAGCGCCTACGAGCAGTACTTC,CASSLSSAYEQYF
.,TRBJ1-1,once,TRBV5-4,TGTGCCAGTGTCGGCGACATGAACACTGAAGCTTTCTTT,CASVGDMNTEAFF
.,TRBJ2-7,.,TRBV10-2,TGCGCCAGCAGTGACCCTCTCCAGGACAGAGACTACGAGCAGTACTTC,CASSDPLQDRDYEQYF
TRBD1,TRBJ1-2,.,TRBV7-2,TGTGCCAGCAGTTCAAGGACAGGCGAAAACTATGGCTACACCTTC,CASSSRTGENYGYTF
TRBD2,TRBJ2-1,.,TRBV7-2,TGTGCCAGCACCCCGGCGGGGGTGATTGGAAATGAGCAGTTCTTC,CASTPAGVIGNEQFF
.,TRBJ2-5,.,TRBV24-1,TGTGCCACCAGTGATGCCAGACAGGCTAACCAAGAGACCCAGTACTTC,CATSDARQANQETQYF
TRBD1,TRBJ2-3,.,TRBV27,TGTGCCAGCAGTTTATCGGTCGTGACAGGGGCAGATACGCAGTATTTT,CASSLSVVTGADTQYF
TRBD1,TRBJ2-2,.,TRBV11-2,TGTGCCAGCAGCTCCCCCACAGGGGCCGGGGAGCTGTTTTTT,CASSSPTGAGELFF
TRBD1,TRBJ2-1,.,TRBV28,TGTGCCAGCAGTTTTTCTCAGGGGGCGGTCAATGAGCAGTTCTTC,CASSFSQGAVNEQFF
.,TRBJ1-1,.,TRBV29-1,TGCAGCGTTGAGAGACAAACAGACACTGAAGCTTTCTTT,CSVERQTDTEAFF
.,TRBJ1-2,.,TRBV30,TGTGCCTGGAGTGAAGCAAATGGCTACACCTTC,CAWSEANGYTF
.,TRBJ1-3,.,TRBV10-3,TGTGCCTCGGGAGAGGGAAGCTCTGGAAACACCATATATTTT,CASGEGSSGNTIYF
TRBD2,TRBJ2-5,.,TRBV30,TGTGCCTCCGGGACTAGCCAGACCCAGTACTTC,CASGTSQTQYF
.,TRBJ1-6,.,TRBV7-3,TGTGCCAGCAGCCAGACAGGAAATGATTCACCCCTCCACTTT,CASSQTGNDSPLHF
.,TRBJ2-1,.,TRBV19,TGTGCCAGTAGTCCCCGCTTACGCGGCGGCGCGCAGTTCTTC,CASSPRLRGGAQFF
.,TRBJ2-6,.,TRBV5-1,TGCGCCAGCAGCAGCCCGGGCTCTGGGGCCAACGTCCTGACTTTC,CASSSPGSGANVLTF
.,TRBJ1-4,once,TRBV5-6,TGTGCCAGCAGCCCTCCCGGGGTAACTAATGAAAAACTGTTTTTT,CASSPPGVTNEKLFF
.,TRBJ2-5,.,TRBV7-6,TGTGCCAGCAGCTCCCCCACAACGAGCTCAGGAGAGACCCAGTACTTC,CASSSPTTSSGETQYF
.,TRBJ1-2,.,TRBV30,TGTGCCTGGAGTGGCCTCCCGACAGGACGGAGCTACACCTTC,CAWSGLPTGRSYTF
.,TRBJ1-2,.,TRBV19,TGTGCCAGTAGTGCACGGACGGAGGCGGGCGGCTACACCTTC,CASSARTEAGGYTF
TRBD2,TRBJ2-7,.,TRBV5-1,TGCGCCAGCAGCTTAAGTGGGGAGGGGGAGCAGTACTTC,CASSLSGEGEQYF
TRBD2,TRBJ2-7,.,TRBV3-1/TRBV3-2,TGTGCCAGCAGCCAGGCTAGCGGCCACTACGAGCAGTACTTC,CASSQASGHYEQYF
TRBD1,TRBJ2-6,.,TRBV5-5,TGTGCCAGCAGCTTGGTAGGGGACAGCGCTGGGGCCAACGTCCTGACTTTC,CASSLVGDSAGANVLTF
.,TRBJ1-1,.,TRBV13,TGTGCCAGCAGCTTCGGAGACCGGGTCGGGGTTGAAGCTTTCTTT,CASSFGDRVGVEAFF
.,TRBJ2-1,.,TRBV21-1,TGTGCCAGCAGCAAGGGGGGGCCGCGGGTTCGCTACAATGAGCAGTTCTTC,CASSKGGPRVRYNEQFF
TRBD1,TRBJ2-1,.,TRBV24-1,TGTGCCACCAGTGATCCGGGACAGGGGCCCAGCTCCTACAATGAGCAGTTCTTC,CATSDPGQGPSSYNEQFF
TRBD2,TRBJ2-7,.,TRBV28,TGTGCCAGCAGCCCGGGTAGCGGGAGGGCCCGGGAGCAGTACTTC,CASSPGSGRAREQYF
TRBD2,TRBJ2-4,.,TRBV9,TGTGCCAGCAGCCCCGATCTAGCGGGAGAGGGGGGGGCCAAAAACATTCAGTACTTC,CASSPDLAGEGGAKNIQYF
.,TRBJ2-3,few,TRBV28,TGTGCCAGCAGCTCAGGGTCCACAGATACGCAGTATTTT,CASSSGSTDTQYF
.,TRBJ2-7,.,TRBV5-1,TGCGCCAGCAGCCTCCTCGTCGGAGTCGAGCAGTACTTC,CASSLLVGVEQYF
.,TRBJ2-3,.,TRBV13,TGTGCCAGCAGCTTAGCGGGTTCTAGCACAGATACGCAGTATTTT,CASSLAGSSTDTQYF
TRBD1,TRBJ1-2,.,TRBV4-3,TGCGCCAGCAGCCACGAGACAGGGTATCTCGGCTACACCTTC,CASSHETGYLGYTF